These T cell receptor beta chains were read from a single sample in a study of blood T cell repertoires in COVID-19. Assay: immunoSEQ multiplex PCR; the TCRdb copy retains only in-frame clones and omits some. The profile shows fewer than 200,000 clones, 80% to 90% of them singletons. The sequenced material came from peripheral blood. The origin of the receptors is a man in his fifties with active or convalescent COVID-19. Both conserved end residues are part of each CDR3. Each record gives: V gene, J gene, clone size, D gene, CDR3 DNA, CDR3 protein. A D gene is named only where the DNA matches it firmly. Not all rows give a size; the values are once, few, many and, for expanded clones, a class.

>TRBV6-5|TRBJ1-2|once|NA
TGTGCCAGCAGTTACTCACGCGGCTATGGCTACACCTTC
CASSYSRGYGYTF
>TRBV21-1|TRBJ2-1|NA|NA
TGTGCCAGCAGACCCATGCAGGGATGGAGCAATGAGCAGTTCTTC
CASRPMQGWSNEQFF
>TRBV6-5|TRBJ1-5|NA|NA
TGTGCCAGCAGTCCTCTGGGCCAGCCCCAGCATTTT
CASSPLGQPQHF
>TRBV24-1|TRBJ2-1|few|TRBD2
TGTGCCACCAGTGATAGGCTAGCGGGAGCTTTTATCAATGAGCAGTTCTTC
CATSDRLAGAFINEQFF
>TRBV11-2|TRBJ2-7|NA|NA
TGTGCCAGCAGCCGACTCTCAGGTGGTGACGGGAACGAGCAGTACTTC
CASSRLSGGDGNEQYF
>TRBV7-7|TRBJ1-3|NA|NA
TGTGCCAGCAGCTTAGGTGGAGGGGCTGGAAACACCATATATTTT
CASSLGGGAGNTIYF
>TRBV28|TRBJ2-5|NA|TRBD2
TGTGCCAGCAGTTTACCCGGGGCGGGGGGCCAAGAGACCCAGTACTTC
CASSLPGAGGQETQYF
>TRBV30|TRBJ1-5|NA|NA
TGTGCCTGGAGTGTAGGGGGCAATCAGCCCCAGCATTTT
CAWSVGGNQPQHF
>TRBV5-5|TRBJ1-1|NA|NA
TGTGCCAGCAGCCATCAGATATTGCAGGCCAACACTGAAGCTTTCTTT
CASSHQILQANTEAFF
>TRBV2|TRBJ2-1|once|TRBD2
TGTGCCAGCAGTGAATGGGCTAGCGGGAGAATGGGCGAGCAGTTCTTC
CASSEWASGRMGEQFF